What follows are 31 T cell receptor beta chains derived from one specimen sequenced in a study of blood T cell repertoires in COVID-19. Libraries were prepared by immunoSEQ multiplex PCR; TCRdb keeps only in-frame clonotypes and omits some of them. The sample carries under 100,000 clones, 80% recorded once. Source material: peripheral blood. All receptors derive from a woman between 35 and 50 years old with active or convalescent COVID-19.

The chain joins TRBV28 to TRBJ2-5, with D perhaps TRBD1 (5 bases). V was shortened by 3 bases and J by 1 base, with 9 bases between the two germline ends. Germline lookup yields CDR1 MDHEN and CDR2 SYDVKM. The CDR3 has 14 residues. The CDR3 loop is CASSLSGLQETQYF. The CDR3, as DNA: TGTGCCAGCAGTTTGTCAGGGCTCCAAGAGACCCAGTACTTC. Combining the CDR3 with reference TRBV28 and TRBJ2-5 gives the whole variable domain DVKVTQSSRYLVKRTGEKVFLECVQDMDHENMFWYRQDPGLGLRLIYFSYDVKMKEKGDIPEGYSVSREKKERFSLILESASTNQTSMYLCASSLSGLQETQYFGPGTRLLVL.

This clone came up once. In this CDR3 the conserved last residue, phenylalanine or tryptophan, is missing, so a read error is likely. No DNA is shown, since the ends of the CDR3 on it are uncertain; the CDR3 is the one TCRdb lists. V usage is TRBV15 and J usage is TRBJ1-2; the D segment call TRBD1 is taken from the table without a DNA check. From its first to its last residue, the CDR3 has 13 amino acids. Germline values: CDR1 LNHNV, CDR2 YYDKDF (reference sequence). Here the CDR3 reads CATSRDLGEKSYL.

V usage is TRBV10-3 and J usage is TRBJ1-2; 10 nucleotides line up with TRBD1. The CDR3 is 16 amino acids. Germline V gives CDR1 ENHRY, CDR2 SYGVKD. After removal of 6 bases from V and 1 base from J, the junction contained 8 bases not matched to a gene. CDR3 in DNA: TGTGCCATCAGCCCAGACAGGGGGCTAAGTAACTATGGCTACACCTTC. Translation: CAISPDRGLSNYGYTF.

The V call is TRBV3-1 (or the pseudogene TRBV3-2), the J call TRBJ2-5, with D possibly TRBD1 on 5 matching bases. The germline V gene has CDR1 LGHDT and CDR2 YNNKEL (reference sequence). The CDR3 is 16 residues long. Trimming shortened V by 4 bases and J by 0 bases, and 15 bases separated the two germline ends. CDR3 region: CASSPQGIGNQETQYF. The CDR3 nucleotides are TGTGCCAGCAGCCCGCAGGGTATCGGTAACCAAGAGACCCAGTACTTC.

This sequence joins TRBV5-4 and TRBJ1-6, with D possibly matching TRBD1 (5 bases). The CDR3 is made up of 15 amino acids. Deletions cut 1 base from V and 5 bases from J, with 10 bases between. In germline, CDR1 is SGHNT, CDR2 YYREEE (reference sequence). Written as DNA, the CDR3 is TGTGCCAGCAGCTTGAAAGGGGCCAATAATTCACCCCTCCACTTT. It yields the protein CASSLKGANNSPLHF.

This chain joins TRBV11-2 and TRBJ1-6; D is unclear. The CDR3 covers 14 residues. CDR1 SGHAT and CDR2 FQNNGV come from the germline V gene. Trimming took off 2 bases at V and 5 bases at J, with 7 bases between the two ends. In DNA, the CDR3 is TGTGCCAGCAGCTTACGGGTACATAATTCACCCCTCCACTTT. Translation gives CASSLRVHNSPLHF.

The genes are TRBV5-4 and TRBJ1-2, with TRBD1 matching over 7 bases. V was clipped by 4 bases and J by 6 bases; unmatched bases: 9. Germline CDR1 and CDR2: SGHNT and YYREEE (reference sequence). CDR3 length: 14 amino acids. The CDR3 nucleotides read TGTGCCAGCAGCCCGGGACAGCTCGCGGATGGCTACACCTTC. Amino acids: CASSPGQLADGYTF.

The V gene is TRBV7-3, the J gene TRBJ1-1, with no clear D. The CDR3 has 14 residues. With 0 bases removed from V and 1 base from J, the gap between germline ends came to 6 bases. Germline values: CDR1 SGHTA, CDR2 FQGTGA. The CDR3 sequence is CASSLTPGNTEAFF. CDR3 DNA sequence: TGTGCCAGCAGCTTAACTCCAGGGAACACTGAAGCTTTCTTT.

This clone is medium-sized in the sample. The chain couples TRBV10-2 to TRBJ2-1, with 7 positions matching TRBD2. This CDR3 is 13 amino acids long. CDR1 and CDR2 (germline): WSHSY, SAAADI. V was pared by 6 bases and J by 8 bases, with 7 bases of the junction left unmatched. The CDR3 nucleotides are TGCGCCAGCAGGGCGGGAGTCGCTGATGAGCAGTTCTTC. Translation: CASRAGVADEQFF.

This clone was recorded once. The rearrangement uses TRBV28 and TRBJ1-1; the D gene is possibly TRBD1 (5 bases). The CDR3 contains 15 residues. Deletions cut 1 base from V and 5 bases from J, with 14 bases between. In germline, CDR1 is MDHEN, CDR2 SYDVKM. The CDR3 DNA reads TGTGCCAGCAGTTTATTACTCCAGGGTAAAACTGAAGCTTTCTTT. It specifies CASSLLLQGKTEAFF.

This clone was found a few times. The chain combines TRBV19 with TRBJ2-1; 7 bases are shared with TRBD2. V shed 4 bases, J shed 7 bases, and the junction held 1 base outside the gene matches. CDR1 LNHDA and CDR2 SQIVND come from the germline V gene (reference sequence). The CDR3 totals 12 residues. CDR3 residues: CASSTRGNEQFF. The CDR3 DNA reads TGTGCCAGTAGTACGCGGGGGAATGAGCAGTTCTTC. Combining the CDR3 with reference TRBV19 and TRBJ2-1 gives the whole variable domain DGGITQSPKYLFRKEGQNVTLSCEQNLNHDAMYWYRQDPGQGLRLIYYSQIVNDFQKGDIAEGYSVSREKKESFPLTVTSAQKNPTAFYLCASSTRGNEQFFGPGTRLTVL.

The chain has TRBV7-6 and TRBJ1-2; TRBD1 is a possible D gene (6 bases). In germline, CDR1 is SGHVS, CDR2 FNYEAQ. The CDR3 runs 12 residues. V was clipped by 6 bases and J by 6 bases, with 11 bases between them. In DNA form, the CDR3 reads TGTGCCAGCAGAACAGGGCAGCATGGCTACACCTTC. Amino acid sequence: CASRTGQHGYTF. Complete variable domain (other parts from reference TRBV7-6 and TRBJ1-2): GAGVSQSPRYKVTKRGQDVALRCDPISGHVSLYWYRQALGQGPEFLTYFNYEAQQDKSGLPNDRFSAERPEGSISTLTIQRTEQRDSAMYRCASRTGQHGYTFGSGTRLTVV.

The chain combines TRBV29-1 with TRBJ2-1; D ambiguous. From germline, CDR1 is SQVTM and CDR2 ANQGSEA. The CDR3 runs 11 residues. Trimming left V 8 bases short and J 0 bases short, with 5 bases between. The CDR3 loop reads CSPRSYNEQFF. The CDR3 DNA reads TGCAGCCCCCGCTCCTACAATGAGCAGTTCTTC.

This chain connects TRBV19 to TRBJ1-4; maybe TRBD1 (5 bases). Germline V gene lookup returns CDR1 LNHDA and CDR2 SQIVND (reference sequence). This CDR3 has 14 amino acids. With 4 bases removed from V and 8 bases from J, the gap between germline ends came to 14 bases. Here the CDR3 DNA reads TGTGCCAGTAGTAACTGGCAGGGAAACGAAAAACTGTTTTTT. Protein: CASSNWQGNEKLFF.

CDR3 residues: CASSLPNWGYTF. DNA of the CDR3: TGTGCCAGCAGCTTACCCAACTGGGGCTACACCTTC. The J gene is TRBJ1-2, the V gene TRBV7-2; D remains unclear. This CDR3 comprises 12 residues. CDR1 SGHTA and CDR2 FQGNSA come from the germline V gene. V was cut by 2 bases and J by 8 bases, with 9 bases left in between. Full variable domain (remainder filled in from reference TRBV7-2 and TRBJ1-2): GAGVSQSPSNKVTEKGKDVELRCDPISGHTALYWYRQSLGQGLEFLIYFQGNSAPDKSGLPSDRFSAERTGGSVSTLTIQRTQQEDSAVYLCASSLPNWGYTFGSGTRLTVV.

The chain employs TRBV27 and TRBJ1-5; 8 bases line up with TRBD1. The CDR3 has 14 amino acids. After removal of 2 bases from V and 6 bases from J, the junction contained 3 bases not matched to a gene. Germline assignment: CDR1 MNHEY and CDR2 SMNVEV (reference sequence). This chain's CDR3 is CASSLQGARQPQHF. The CDR3 nucleotides are TGTGCCAGCAGTTTACAGGGGGCACGTCAGCCCCAGCATTTT.

This chain uses TRBV19 with TRBJ2-7, with TRBD1 matching over 9 bases. The CDR3 contains 14 residues. V was clipped by 5 bases and J by 3 bases; unmatched bases: 5. Germline CDR1 is LNHDA and CDR2 is SQIVND (reference sequence). This CDR3 reads CASSSWTGDYEQYF. CDR3 sequence (DNA): TGTGCCAGTAGTTCATGGACAGGGGACTACGAGCAGTACTTC. The complete variable domain, with remaining parts taken from reference TRBV19 and TRBJ2-7, reads DGGITQSPKYLFRKEGQNVTLSCEQNLNHDAMYWYRQDPGQGLRLIYYSQIVNDFQKGDIAEGYSVSREKKESFPLTVTSAQKNPTAFYLCASSSWTGDYEQYFGPGTRLTVT.

The chain has TRBV27 and TRBJ1-1, with D possibly matching TRBD1 (5 bases). V shed 3 bases and J shed 4 bases, with 12 bases lying between them. Germline CDR1 MNHEY, CDR2 SMNVEV (reference sequence). This CDR3 spans 14 amino acids. CDR3 loop: CASSLKFGGTEAFF. Written as DNA, the CDR3 is TGTGCCAGCAGTTTGAAGTTCGGGGGCACTGAAGCTTTCTTT.

The chain has TRBV5-1 and TRBJ1-2; D not resolved. CDR1 and CDR2 from the germline V gene are SGHRS and YFSETQ. V lost 0 bases to trimming and J lost 10 bases, with 10 bases between them. CDR3 length: 12 residues. The CDR3 protein is CASSLAGRVYTF. The CDR3 nucleotides are TGCGCCAGCAGCTTGGCCGGGAGGGTCTACACCTTC.

The J gene is TRBJ1-2, the V gene TRBV25-1; D ambiguous. V lost 2 bases and J 4 bases, leaving 11 bases between the germline ends. The CDR3 runs 14 residues. Germline-derived CDR1 and CDR2 are MGHDK and SYGVNS. The CDR3 DNA sequence: TGTGCCAGCAGTGAAGGAGGCACTACCTATGGCTACACCTTC. It translates to CASSEGGTTYGYTF.

Written as DNA, the CDR3 is TGCGCCAGCAGCTTGGACAGGGGTGGCAAAGTTGAGCAGTTCTTC. Protein: CASSLDRGGKVEQFF. The chain combines TRBV5-1 with TRBJ2-1; 7 bases match TRBD1. Trimming at V came to 0 bases and at J to 9 bases, leaving 9 bases not matched to a gene. The germline gives CDR1 SGHRS, CDR2 YFSETQ. The CDR3 runs 15 residues. Filled out from reference TRBV5-1 and TRBJ2-1, the complete variable domain reads KAGVTQTPRYLIKTRGQQVTLSCSPISGHRSVSWYQQTPGQGLQFLFEYFSETQRNKGNFPGRFSGRQFSNSRSEMNVSTLELGDSALYLCASSLDRGGKVEQFFGPGTRLTVL.

This chain joins TRBV29-1 and TRBJ2-5; 7 positions match TRBD2. The germline V gene encodes CDR1 SQVTM and CDR2 ANQGSEA. J lost 0 bases, V lost 6 bases, and 13 bases had no gene match. This CDR3 has 16 residues. CDR3 nucleotide sequence: TGCAGCGTCTCCCTCTTAGCGGGTGCGTACCAAGAGACCCAGTACTTC. It yields the protein CSVSLLAGAYQETQYF.

The V gene is TRBV7-6, the J gene TRBJ2-5; TRBD2 matches 14 bases. The CDR3 sequence is 17 residues long. J lost 4 bases, V lost 3 bases, and 7 bases had no gene match. From germline, CDR1 is SGHVS and CDR2 FNYEAQ. This CDR3 reads CASSFPGLAGVAETQYF. The CDR3, as DNA: TGTGCCAGCAGCTTTCCGGGACTAGCGGGAGTTGCAGAGACCCAGTACTTC. The full variable domain, its missing parts supplied by reference TRBV7-6 and TRBJ2-5, is GAGVSQSPRYKVTKRGQDVALRCDPISGHVSLYWYRQALGQGPEFLTYFNYEAQQDKSGLPNDRFSAERPEGSISTLTIQRTEQRDSAMYRCASSFPGLAGVAETQYFGPGTRLLVL.

The chain has TRBV5-1 and TRBJ2-5; D is possibly TRBD1 (5 bases). Trimming took off 2 bases at V and 3 bases at J, with 8 bases between the two ends. The CDR3 loop spans 13 amino acids. Looked up from germline, CDR1 is SGHRS and CDR2 is YFSETQ. Here the CDR3 DNA reads TGCGCCAGCAGCTTACAGGATGAAGAGACCCAGTACTTC. As protein: CASSLQDEETQYF.

This clone was picked up one time. Other DNA sequences in the same sample also yield this CDR3. The rearrangement joins TRBV7-9 to TRBJ2-2; 7 nucleotides align to TRBD1. The CDR3 has 13 residues. Trimming took 6 bases from V and 3 from J; bases not matched to a gene: 1. Per germline, CDR1 SEHNR and CDR2 FQNEAQ (reference sequence). CDR3 DNA sequence: TGTGCCAGCAGACAGGGGTACACCGGGGAGCTGTTTTTT. It specifies CASRQGYTGELFF.

The chain joins TRBV6-2 or TRBV6-3 to TRBJ1-2; D not certain. Deletions cut 5 bases from V and 7 bases from J, with 17 bases between. Germline V gives CDR1 MNHEY, CDR2 SVGEGT. This CDR3 is built from 14 residues. Written as DNA, the CDR3 is TGTGCCAGCAGTACAGAGCTTAAAAATGGTGGCTACACCTTC. It encodes CASSTELKNGGYTF.

The chain couples TRBV11-2 to TRBJ2-7; maybe TRBD2 (5 bases). Per germline, CDR1 SGHAT and CDR2 FQNNGV. The CDR3 covers 15 residues. Trimming removed 0 bases at V and 3 bases at J, with 12 bases between. The CDR3 here is CASSLDPGVGYEQYF. The CDR3 DNA sequence: TGTGCCAGCAGCTTAGATCCCGGGGTGGGCTACGAGCAGTACTTC.

The gene calls are TRBV5-4 and TRBJ2-1; tentatively, D is TRBD2 (6 bases). Trimming shortened V by 0 bases and J by 0 bases, and 13 bases separated the two germline ends. The CDR3 is made up of 17 amino acids. Per the germline V gene, CDR1 is SGHNT and CDR2 is YYREEE (reference sequence). CDR3 sequence reads: CASSLGSGISSYNEQFF. CDR3 nucleotide sequence: TGTGCCAGCAGCTTGGGTAGCGGAATCAGCTCCTACAATGAGCAGTTCTTC.

The chain combines TRBV5-1 with TRBJ1-3; no firm D call. Trimming removed 0 bases from V and 0 bases from J, with 13 bases in between. Germline lookup yields CDR1 SGHRS and CDR2 YFSETQ. CDR3 length equals 17 residues. This CDR3 reads CASSLVPSAASGNTIYF. The CDR3 bases are TGCGCCAGCAGCTTGGTCCCGAGTGCTGCCTCTGGAAACACCATATATTTT.

The chain couples TRBV10-3 to TRBJ1-5, with 7 bases aligning to TRBD1. CDR3 length: 17 amino acids. Trimming took 2 bases from V and 1 from J; bases not matched to a gene: 8. From germline, CDR1 is ENHRY and CDR2 SYGVKD. The CDR3 nucleotides are TGTGCCATCAGTGAGGAGTCGCGGGACAGAAGCAATCAGCCCCAGCATTTT. It specifies CAISEESRDRSNQPQHF.

The chain joins TRBV24-1 to TRBJ2-3, with 7 bases aligning to TRBD2. The germline gives CDR1 KGHDR, CDR2 SFDVKD. The CDR3 is made up of 20 amino acids. The trim removed 4 bases at V and 2 bases at J, leaving 20 bases unmatched. As DNA, the CDR3 is TGTGCCACCAGTGACCAAAGACTAGCCCATAATGCCCGTTCCACAGATACGCAGTATTTT. It translates to CATSDQRLAHNARSTDTQYF.